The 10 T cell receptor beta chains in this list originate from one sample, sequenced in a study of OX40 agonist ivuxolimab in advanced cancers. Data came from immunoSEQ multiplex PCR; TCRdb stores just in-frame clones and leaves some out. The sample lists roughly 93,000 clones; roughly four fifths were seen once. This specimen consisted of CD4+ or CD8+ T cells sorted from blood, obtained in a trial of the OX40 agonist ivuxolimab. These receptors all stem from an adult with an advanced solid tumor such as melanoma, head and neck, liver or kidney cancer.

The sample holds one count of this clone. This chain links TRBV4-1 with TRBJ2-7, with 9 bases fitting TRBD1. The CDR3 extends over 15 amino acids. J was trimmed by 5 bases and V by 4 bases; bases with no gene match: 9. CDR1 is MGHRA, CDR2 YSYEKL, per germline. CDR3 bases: TGCGCCAGCAGCCGCGGACAGGGGTATTGGGACGAGCAGTACTTC. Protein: CASSRGQGYWDEQYF.

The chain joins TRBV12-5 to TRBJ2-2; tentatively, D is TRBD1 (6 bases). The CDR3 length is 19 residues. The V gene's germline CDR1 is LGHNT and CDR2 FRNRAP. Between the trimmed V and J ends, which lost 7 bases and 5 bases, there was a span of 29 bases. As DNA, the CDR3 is TGTGCTAGTGAAGGGGACACCACCACCCACGGTGGGAAAACCGGGGAGCTGTTTTTT. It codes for CASEGDTTTHGGKTGELFF.

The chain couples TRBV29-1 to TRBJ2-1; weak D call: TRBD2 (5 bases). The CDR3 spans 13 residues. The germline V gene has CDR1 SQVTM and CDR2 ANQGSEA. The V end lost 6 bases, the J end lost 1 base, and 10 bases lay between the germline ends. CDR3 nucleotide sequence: TGCAGCGTCCCCAGAGGGTCCTACAATGAGCAGTTCTTC. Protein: CSVPRGSYNEQFF.

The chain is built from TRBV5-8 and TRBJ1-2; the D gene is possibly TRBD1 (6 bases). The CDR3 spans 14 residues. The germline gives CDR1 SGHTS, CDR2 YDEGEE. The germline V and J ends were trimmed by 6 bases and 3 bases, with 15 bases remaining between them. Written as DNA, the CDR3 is TGTGCCAGCATCCAGACAGGCGAACACTATGGCTACACCTTC. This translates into CASIQTGEHYGYTF.

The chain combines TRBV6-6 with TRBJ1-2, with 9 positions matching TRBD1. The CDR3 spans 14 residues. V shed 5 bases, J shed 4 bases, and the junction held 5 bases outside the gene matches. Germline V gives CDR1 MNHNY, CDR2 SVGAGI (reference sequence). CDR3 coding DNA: TGTGCCAGCAGTGGGGGGACAGGGCGCTATGGCTACACCTTC. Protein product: CASSGGTGRYGYTF.

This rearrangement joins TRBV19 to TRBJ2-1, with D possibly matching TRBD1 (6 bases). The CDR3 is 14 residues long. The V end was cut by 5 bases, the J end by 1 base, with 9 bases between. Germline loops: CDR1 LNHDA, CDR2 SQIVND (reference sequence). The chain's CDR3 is CASSLQGSYNEQFF. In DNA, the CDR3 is TGTGCCAGTAGTTTACAGGGTTCCTACAATGAGCAGTTCTTC.

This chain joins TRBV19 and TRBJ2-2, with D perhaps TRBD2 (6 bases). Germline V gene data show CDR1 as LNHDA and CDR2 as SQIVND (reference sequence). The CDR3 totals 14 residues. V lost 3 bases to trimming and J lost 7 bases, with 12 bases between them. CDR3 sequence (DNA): TGTGCCAGTAGTATTGAGCTAGCGAGCGGGGAGCTGTTTTTT. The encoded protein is CASSIELASGELFF.

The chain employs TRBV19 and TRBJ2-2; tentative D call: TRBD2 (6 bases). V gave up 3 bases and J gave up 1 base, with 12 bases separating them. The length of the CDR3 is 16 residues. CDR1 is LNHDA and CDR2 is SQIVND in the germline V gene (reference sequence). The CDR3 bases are TGTGCCAGTAGTATCTGGGGGACTGAGAACACCGGGGAGCTGTTTTTT. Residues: CASSIWGTENTGELFF.

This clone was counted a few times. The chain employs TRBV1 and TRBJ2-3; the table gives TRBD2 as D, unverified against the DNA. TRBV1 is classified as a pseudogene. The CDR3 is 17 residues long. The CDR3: CTSSQDRVGGQKDTQYF. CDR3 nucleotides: TGCACCAGCAGCCAAGATCGGGTGGGGGGGCAGAAAGATACGCAGTATTTT.

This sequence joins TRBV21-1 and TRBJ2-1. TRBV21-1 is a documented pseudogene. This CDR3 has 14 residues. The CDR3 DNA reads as TGTGCCAGCAGAGGTACCAGCTCCTACAATGAGCAGTTCTTC. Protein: CASRGTSSYNEQFF.